The clone carrying this TCR beta chain has a count of ten or more. Using its own MiXCR run on the reads, TCRdb lists one record per CDR3 protein. The sample has approximately 500,000 distinct CDR3 sequences, around 11% seen once. V was pared by 1 base and J by 0 bases, with 8 bases between. The CDR3 contains 15 residues. Per the germline V gene, CDR1 is LGHNA and CDR2 is YNFKEQ. This sample stems from a study of T cell repertoires in cytomegalovirus infection. The TCR sequence derives from a human donor in good health (CMV status not recorded). Some clones in this sample may be carry-over from other donors' samples. V and J are TRBV4-2 and TRBJ2-3, with no clear D. The sequencing input was PBMCs. DNA of the CDR3: TGTGCCAGCAGCCAAGTTACCGGGAGCACAGATACGCAGTATTTT. It codes for CASSQVTGSTDTQYF.